Listed below are T cell receptor beta chains from one sample, sequenced in a study of blood T cell repertoires in COVID-19. The data were produced by immunoSEQ multiplex PCR, yet TCRdb's version contains in-frame clones alone and is incomplete. The sample shows about 260,000 clones, approximately 87% of them seen only once. Source material: peripheral blood. These receptors were obtained from a woman in her 50s with acute or convalescent COVID-19. Both conserved end residues are part of each CDR3. D genes are given only for firm matches. Some rows mark clone size as missing; the rest say once, few, many or name a class of expanded clone.

v_call	j_call	d_call	clone_size	cdr3_aa	cdr3_nt
TRBV6-2/TRBV6-3	TRBJ1-1	TRBD1	.	CASSYPGQVNTEAFF	TGTGCCAGCAGTTACCCGGGACAGGTGAACACTGAAGCTTTCTTT
TRBV29-1	TRBJ2-6	.	.	CSVGLAAGANVLTF	TGCAGCGTTGGGCTAGCAGCTGGGGCCAACGTCCTGACTTTC
TRBV4-1	TRBJ2-7	TRBD2	.	CASSQVAGGSYEQYF	TGCGCCAGCAGCCAGGTAGCGGGAGGGTCCTACGAGCAGTACTTC
TRBV6-5	TRBJ2-7	.	.	CASSPPTATYEQYF	TGTGCCAGCAGTCCCCCGACAGCGACCTACGAGCAGTACTTC
TRBV20-1	TRBJ2-6	TRBD2	.	CSASELAGSSGANVLTF	TGCAGTGCTAGTGAGCTAGCGGGGTCCTCTGGGGCCAACGTCCTGACTTTC
TRBV6-2/TRBV6-3	TRBJ2-2	.	.	CASSKSRVGTGELFF	TGTGCCAGCAGTAAAAGCAGGGTGGGCACCGGGGAGCTGTTTTTT
TRBV19	TRBJ2-5	.	.	CASSIGGSPSQETQYF	TGTGCCAGTAGTATAGGAGGCAGCCCAAGCCAAGAGACCCAGTACTTC
TRBV5-1	TRBJ2-1	TRBD2	.	CASSLVLRAGEYNEQFF	TGCGCCAGCAGCTTGGTCCTTCGGGCGGGGGAGTACAATGAGCAGTTCTTC
TRBV28	TRBJ2-7	TRBD1	.	CASSPPTGDEQYF	TGTGCCAGCAGTCCGCCGACAGGGGACGAGCAGTACTTC
TRBV19	TRBJ1-1	.	.	CASSARRDGTEAFF	TGTGCCAGTAGTGCGCGACGGGATGGGACTGAAGCTTTCTTT
TRBV29-1	TRBJ2-1	TRBD2	.	CSGLAASYNEQFF	TGCAGCGGTCTAGCGGCCTCCTACAATGAGCAGTTCTTC
TRBV3-1/TRBV3-2	TRBJ2-7	TRBD2	.	CASSQVWGEGGEQYF	TGTGCCAGCAGCCAAGTTTGGGGGGAGGGCGGCGAGCAGTACTTC
TRBV5-1	TRBJ2-5	TRBD2	.	CASRGGVRASIETQYF	TGCGCCAGCAGGGGGGGGGTCCGAGCGTCTATTGAGACCCAGTACTTC
TRBV10-1	TRBJ2-6	.	.	CASSESDIPGANVLTF	TGCGCCAGCAGTGAATCGGACATCCCTGGGGCCAACGTCCTGACTTTC
TRBV11-3	TRBJ2-1	.	.	CASSLAGPSSYNEQFF	TGTGCCAGCAGCTTGGCGGGACCCAGCTCCTACAATGAGCAGTTCTTC
TRBV2	TRBJ1-1	.	.	CASSRPLVDTEAFF	TGTGCCAGCAGTCGGCCCCTAGTGGACACTGAAGCTTTCTTT
TRBV12-3/TRBV12-4	TRBJ1-2	.	once	CASSPDSYYGYTF	TGTGCCAGCAGTCCTGACAGCTACTATGGCTACACCTTC
TRBV7-9	TRBJ2-3	TRBD1	.	CASSRDRGQGDTQYF	TGTGCCAGCAGCCGAGACAGGGGGCAGGGAGATACGCAGTATTTT
TRBV6-5	TRBJ1-5	.	.	CASSYSRGNQPQHF	TGTGCCAGCAGTTACTCTCGGGGCAATCAGCCCCAGCATTTT
TRBV27	TRBJ2-7	TRBD2	.	CASSLGSGRTYEQYF	TGTGCCAGCAGTTTGGGTAGCGGGAGAACCTACGAGCAGTACTTC
TRBV9	TRBJ2-3	.	.	CASSVARARWDTQYF	TGTGCCAGCAGCGTAGCCCGCGCACGTTGGGATACGCAGTATTTT
TRBV5-1	TRBJ2-2	TRBD2	.	CASSPGTSGAGELFF	TGCGCCAGCAGCCCTGGGACTAGCGGTGCCGGGGAGCTGTTTTTT
TRBV7-9	TRBJ2-7	TRBD2	.	CASSPGRDSGSSYEQYF	TGTGCCAGCAGCCCTGGCCGGGATAGCGGGAGTTCCTACGAGCAGTACTTC
TRBV2	TRBJ1-2	.	.	CASSRKVNAGLYGYTF	TGTGCCAGCAGTCGAAAGGTCAATGCAGGCCTTTATGGCTACACCTTC
TRBV5-1	TRBJ2-3	TRBD2	.	CASSLSSGSTDTQYF	TGCGCCAGCAGCTTGTCTAGCGGGAGCACAGATACGCAGTATTTT
TRBV5-1	TRBJ2-7	TRBD2	.	CASSYGLSGSFAYEQYF	TGCGCCAGCAGCTACGGACTTAGCGGGAGTTTCGCCTACGAGCAGTACTTC
TRBV3-1/TRBV3-2	TRBJ2-7	.	.	CASSPSGDEQYF	TGTGCCAGCAGCCCGTCGGGAGACGAGCAGTACTTC
TRBV4-1	TRBJ1-1	.	.	CASSQDQGLRIEAFF	TGCGCCAGCAGCCAAGACCAGGGCCTCCGTATTGAAGCTTTCTTT
TRBV28	TRBJ1-4	TRBD1	.	CASSPRDRVGEKLFF	TGTGCCAGCAGTCCCCGGGACAGGGTTGGTGAAAAACTGTTTTTT
TRBV6-6	TRBJ2-2	.	few	CASSWGRPGELFF	TGTGCCAGCAGTTGGGGGCGCCCCGGGGAGCTGTTTTTT
TRBV9	TRBJ2-5	.	.	CASSVAGGLQETQYF	TGTGCCAGCAGCGTCGCTGGGGGGTTACAAGAGACCCAGTACTTC